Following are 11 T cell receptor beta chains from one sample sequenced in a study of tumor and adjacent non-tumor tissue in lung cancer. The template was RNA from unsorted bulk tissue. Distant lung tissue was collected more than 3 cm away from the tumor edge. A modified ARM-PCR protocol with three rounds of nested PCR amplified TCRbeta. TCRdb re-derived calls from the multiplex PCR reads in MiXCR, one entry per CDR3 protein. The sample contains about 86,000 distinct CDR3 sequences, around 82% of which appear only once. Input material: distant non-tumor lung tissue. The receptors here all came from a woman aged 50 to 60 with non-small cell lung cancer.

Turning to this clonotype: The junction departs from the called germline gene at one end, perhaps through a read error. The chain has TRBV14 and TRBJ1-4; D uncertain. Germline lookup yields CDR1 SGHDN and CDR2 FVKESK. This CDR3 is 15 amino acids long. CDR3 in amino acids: CASSHVQSTNEKLLF. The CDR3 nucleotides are TGTGCCAGCAGCCATGTGCAATCAACTAATGAAAAACTGCTTTTT.

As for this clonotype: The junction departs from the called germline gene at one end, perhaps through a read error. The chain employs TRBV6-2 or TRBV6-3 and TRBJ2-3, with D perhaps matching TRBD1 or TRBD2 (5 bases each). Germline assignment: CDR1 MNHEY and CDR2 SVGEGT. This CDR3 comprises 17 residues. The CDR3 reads CAISYAGTEAYTDTQYF. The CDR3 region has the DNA TGTGCCATCAGTTACGCTGGGACGGAAGCCTACACAGATACGCAGTATTTT.

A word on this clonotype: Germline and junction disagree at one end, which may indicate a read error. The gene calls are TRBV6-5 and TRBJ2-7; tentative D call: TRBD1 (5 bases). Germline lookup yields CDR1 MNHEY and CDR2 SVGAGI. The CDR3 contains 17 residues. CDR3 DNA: TGTGCCGGCAGTACCCGTGGCGTTGCGTGGGGCTACTACGAGCAGTACTTC. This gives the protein CAGSTRGVAWGYYEQYF.

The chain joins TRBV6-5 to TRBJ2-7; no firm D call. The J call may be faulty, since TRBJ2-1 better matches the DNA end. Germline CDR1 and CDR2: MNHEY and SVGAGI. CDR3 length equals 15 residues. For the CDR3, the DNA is TGTGCCAGCAGTAAGCCCGGAACACCACCCTACGAGCAGTTCTTC. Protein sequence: CASSKPGTPPYEQFF.

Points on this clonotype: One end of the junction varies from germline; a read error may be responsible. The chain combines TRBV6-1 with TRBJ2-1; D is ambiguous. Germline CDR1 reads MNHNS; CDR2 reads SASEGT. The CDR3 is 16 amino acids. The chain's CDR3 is CDNRSLVPNSYNEQFF. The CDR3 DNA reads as TGTGACAACCGGTCGCTAGTACCGAACTCCTATAATGAGCAGTTCTTC.

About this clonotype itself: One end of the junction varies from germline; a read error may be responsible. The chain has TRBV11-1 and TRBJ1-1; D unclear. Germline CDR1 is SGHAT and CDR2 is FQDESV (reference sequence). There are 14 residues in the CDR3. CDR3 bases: TGTGTCAGCAGCATCGGACGGGGATACTCTAAAGCTTTCTTT. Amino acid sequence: CVSSIGRGYSKAFF. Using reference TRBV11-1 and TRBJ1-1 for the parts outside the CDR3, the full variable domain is EAEVAQSPRYKITEKSQAVAFWCDPISGHATLYWYRQILGQGPELLVQFQDESVVDDSQLPKDRFSAERLKGVDSTLKIQPAELGDSAMYLCVSSIGRGYSKAFFGQGTRLTVV.

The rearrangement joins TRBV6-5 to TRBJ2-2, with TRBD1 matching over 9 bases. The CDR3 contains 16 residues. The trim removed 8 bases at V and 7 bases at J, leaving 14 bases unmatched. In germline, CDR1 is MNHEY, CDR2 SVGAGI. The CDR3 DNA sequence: TGTGCCAGCGGGGACCACACAGGGGGCGTACACGGGGAGCTGTTTTTT. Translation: CASGDHTGGVHGELFF.

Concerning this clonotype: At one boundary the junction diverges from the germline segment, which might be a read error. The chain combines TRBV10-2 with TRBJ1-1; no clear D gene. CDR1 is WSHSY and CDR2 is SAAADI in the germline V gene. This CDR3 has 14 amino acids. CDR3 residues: CASRSLERVAEALF. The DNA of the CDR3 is TGCGCCAGCAGATCCCTAGAGAGGGTAGCTGAAGCTTTGTTT.

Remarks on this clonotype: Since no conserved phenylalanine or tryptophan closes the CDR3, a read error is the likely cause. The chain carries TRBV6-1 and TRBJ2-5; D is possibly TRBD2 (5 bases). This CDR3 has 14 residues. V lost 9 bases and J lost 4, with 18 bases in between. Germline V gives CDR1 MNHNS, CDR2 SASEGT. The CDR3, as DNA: TGTGCCAGTAATGAAGGCGGGTATGGAGAGACCCAGTACTTA. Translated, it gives CASNEGGYGETQYL.

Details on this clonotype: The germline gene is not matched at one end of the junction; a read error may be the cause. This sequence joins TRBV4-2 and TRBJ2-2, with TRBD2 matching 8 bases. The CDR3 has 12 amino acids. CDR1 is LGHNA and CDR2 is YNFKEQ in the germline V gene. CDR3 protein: CGSSPAGGDLFF. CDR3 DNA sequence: TGTGGCAGCAGCCCGGCCGGGGGGGACCTGTTTTTT.

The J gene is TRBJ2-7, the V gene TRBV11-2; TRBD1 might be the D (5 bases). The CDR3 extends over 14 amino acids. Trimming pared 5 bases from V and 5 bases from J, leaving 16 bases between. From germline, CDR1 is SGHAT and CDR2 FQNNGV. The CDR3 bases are TGTGCCAGCAGCATGACGGACACTGCTAACGAGCAGTACTTC. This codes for CASSMTDTANEQYF. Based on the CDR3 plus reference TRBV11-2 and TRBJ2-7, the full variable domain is EAGVAQSPRYKIIEKRQSVAFWCNPISGHATLYWYQQILGQGPKLLIQFQNNGVVDDSQLPKDRFSAERLKGVDSTLKIQPAKLEDSAVYLCASSMTDTANEQYFGPGTRLTVT.